The clone carrying this T cell receptor (beta chain) is a singleton in its sample. In the same sample, other DNA sequences code for this CDR3. CDR3 length equals 15 residues. With V trimmed by 7 bases and J by 0 bases, 6 bases remained unmatched. Per the germline V gene, CDR1 is SGHRS and CDR2 is YFSETQ. This sample was included in a study of cytomegalovirus exposure and HLA in healthy donors. The PCR was carried out with 60 Vbeta primers and 13 Jbeta primers. The table came from immunoSEQ multiplex PCR; TCRdb's copy has only in-frame clones and leaves some out. The sample lists roughly 170,000 clones, 75% to 90% seen once, with around 1.7% in the top ten.

This receptor was obtained from a man aged 50 to 60 in good health and CMV-seronegative. The chain joins TRBV5-1 to TRBJ2-1; 8 bases match TRBD2. The specimen was PBMCs. CDR3 amino acids: CASSFSGTSYNEQFF. CDR3 bases: TGCGCCAGCTCTTTTAGCGGGACCTCCTACAATGAGCAGTTCTTC. Combining the CDR3 with reference TRBV5-1 and TRBJ2-1 gives the whole variable domain KAGVTQTPRYLIKTRGQQVTLSCSPISGHRSVSWYQQTPGQGLQFLFEYFSETQRNKGNFPGRFSGRQFSNSRSEMNVSTLELGDSALYLCASSFSGTSYNEQFFGPGTRLTVL.